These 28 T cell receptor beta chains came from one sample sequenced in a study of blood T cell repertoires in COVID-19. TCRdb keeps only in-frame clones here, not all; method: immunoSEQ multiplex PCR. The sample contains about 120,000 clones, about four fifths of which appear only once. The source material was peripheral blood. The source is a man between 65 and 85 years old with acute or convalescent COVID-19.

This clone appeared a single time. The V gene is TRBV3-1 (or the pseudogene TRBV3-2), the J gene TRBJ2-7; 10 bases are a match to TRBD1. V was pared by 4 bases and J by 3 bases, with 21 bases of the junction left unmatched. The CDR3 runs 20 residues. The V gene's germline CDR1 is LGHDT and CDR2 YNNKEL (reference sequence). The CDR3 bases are TGTGCCAGCAGCCTCCGAAAAAGGGGACAGGGGCGCCCACTGGGCTACGAGCAGTACTTC. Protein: CASSLRKRGQGRPLGYEQYF.

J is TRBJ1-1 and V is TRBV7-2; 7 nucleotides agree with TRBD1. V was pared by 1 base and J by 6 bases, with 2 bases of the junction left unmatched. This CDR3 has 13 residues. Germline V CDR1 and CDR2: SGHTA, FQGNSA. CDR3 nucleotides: TGTGCCAGCAGCTTAGGCCAGGGGGCTGAAGCTTTCTTT. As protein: CASSLGQGAEAFF.

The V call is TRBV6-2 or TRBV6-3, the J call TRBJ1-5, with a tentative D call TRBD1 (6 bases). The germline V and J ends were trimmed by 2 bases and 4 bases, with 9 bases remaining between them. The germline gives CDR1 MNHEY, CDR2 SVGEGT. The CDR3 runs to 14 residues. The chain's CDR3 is CASSYDRLNQPQHF. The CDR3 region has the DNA TGTGCCAGCAGTTACGACAGGCTAAATCAGCCCCAGCATTTT.

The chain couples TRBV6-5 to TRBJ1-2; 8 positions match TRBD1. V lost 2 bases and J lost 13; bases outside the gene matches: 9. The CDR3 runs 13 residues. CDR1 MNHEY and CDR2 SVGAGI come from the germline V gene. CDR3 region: CASSYGQGLVPTF. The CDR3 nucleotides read TGTGCCAGCAGTTACGGACAGGGTTTGGTACCCACCTTC.

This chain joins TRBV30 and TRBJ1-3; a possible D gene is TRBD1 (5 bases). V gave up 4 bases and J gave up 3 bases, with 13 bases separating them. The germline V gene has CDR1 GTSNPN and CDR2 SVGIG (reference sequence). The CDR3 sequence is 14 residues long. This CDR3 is CAWKNWGVGNTIYF. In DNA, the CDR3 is TGTGCCTGGAAAAACTGGGGCGTTGGAAACACCATATATTTT.

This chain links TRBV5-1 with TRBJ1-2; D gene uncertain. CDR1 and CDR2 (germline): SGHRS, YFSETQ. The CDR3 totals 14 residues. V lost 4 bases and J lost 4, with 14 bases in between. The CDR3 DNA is TGCGCCAGCAGCCCGGTCGTCGGGGTCTATGGCTACACCTTC. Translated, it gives CASSPVVGVYGYTF.

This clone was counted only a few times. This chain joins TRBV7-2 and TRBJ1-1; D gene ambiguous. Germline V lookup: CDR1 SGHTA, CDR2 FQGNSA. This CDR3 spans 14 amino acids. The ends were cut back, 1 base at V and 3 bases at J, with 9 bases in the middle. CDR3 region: CASSLGTRYTEAFF. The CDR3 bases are TGTGCCAGCAGCTTAGGAACAAGATACACTGAAGCTTTCTTT.

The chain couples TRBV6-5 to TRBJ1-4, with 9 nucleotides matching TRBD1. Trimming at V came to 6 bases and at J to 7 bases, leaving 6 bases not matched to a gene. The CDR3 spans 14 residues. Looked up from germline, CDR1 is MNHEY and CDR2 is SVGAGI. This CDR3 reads CASRPGQGAEKLFF. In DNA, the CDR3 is TGTGCCAGCAGGCCGGGACAGGGCGCTGAAAAACTGTTTTTT.

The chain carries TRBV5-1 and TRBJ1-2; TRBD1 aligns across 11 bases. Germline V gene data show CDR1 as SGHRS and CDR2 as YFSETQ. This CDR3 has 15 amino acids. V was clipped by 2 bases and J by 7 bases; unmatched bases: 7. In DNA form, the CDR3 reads TGCGCCAGCAGCTTTAGGACAGGGGGCTGGAGTGGCTACACCTTC. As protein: CASSFRTGGWSGYTF.

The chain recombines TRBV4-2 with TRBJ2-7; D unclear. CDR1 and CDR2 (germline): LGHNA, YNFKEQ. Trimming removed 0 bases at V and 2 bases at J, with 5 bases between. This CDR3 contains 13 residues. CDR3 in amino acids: CASSQENTYEQYF. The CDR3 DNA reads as TGTGCCAGCAGCCAAGAGAACACCTACGAGCAGTACTTC.

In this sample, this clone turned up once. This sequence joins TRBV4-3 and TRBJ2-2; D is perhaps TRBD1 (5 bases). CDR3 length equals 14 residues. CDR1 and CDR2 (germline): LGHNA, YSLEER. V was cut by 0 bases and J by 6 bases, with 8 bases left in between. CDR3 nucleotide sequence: TGCGCCAGCAGCCAAGATTGGGGCGCCGGGGAGCTGTTTTTT. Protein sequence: CASSQDWGAGELFF.

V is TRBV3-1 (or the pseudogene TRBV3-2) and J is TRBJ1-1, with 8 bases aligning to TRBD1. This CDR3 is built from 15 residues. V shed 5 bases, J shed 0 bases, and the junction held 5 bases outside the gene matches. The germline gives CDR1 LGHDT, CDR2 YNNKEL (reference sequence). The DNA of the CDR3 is TGTGCCAGCAGCATCTGGACAGGGCTGAACACTGAAGCTTTCTTT. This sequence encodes CASSIWTGLNTEAFF.

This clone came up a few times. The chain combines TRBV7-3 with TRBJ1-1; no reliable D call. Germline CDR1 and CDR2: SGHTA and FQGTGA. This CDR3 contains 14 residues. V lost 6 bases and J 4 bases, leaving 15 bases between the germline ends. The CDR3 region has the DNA TGTGCCAGCAGTTTCCAGGTTGTTGGCACTGAAGCTTTCTTT. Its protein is CASSFQVVGTEAFF.

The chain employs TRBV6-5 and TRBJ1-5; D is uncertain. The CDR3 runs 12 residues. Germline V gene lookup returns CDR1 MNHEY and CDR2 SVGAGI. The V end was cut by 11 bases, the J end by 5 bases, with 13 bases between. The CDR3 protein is CAGRGVYQPQHF. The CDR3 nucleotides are TGTGCCGGTAGAGGTGTGTATCAGCCCCAGCATTTT.

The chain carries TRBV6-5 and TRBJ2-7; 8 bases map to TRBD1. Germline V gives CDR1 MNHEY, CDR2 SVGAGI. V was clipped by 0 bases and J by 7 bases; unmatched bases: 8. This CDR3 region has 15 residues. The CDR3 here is CASSYSSDRAGEQYF. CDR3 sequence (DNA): TGTGCCAGCAGTTACTCTTCGGACAGGGCCGGAGAGCAGTACTTC.

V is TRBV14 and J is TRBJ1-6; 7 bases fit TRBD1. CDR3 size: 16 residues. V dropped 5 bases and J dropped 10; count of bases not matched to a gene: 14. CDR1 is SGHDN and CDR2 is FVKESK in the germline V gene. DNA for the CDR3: TGTGCCAGCAGCGCCAACAGGGGCTCCCTTGGATCACCCCTCCACTTT. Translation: CASSANRGSLGSPLHF.

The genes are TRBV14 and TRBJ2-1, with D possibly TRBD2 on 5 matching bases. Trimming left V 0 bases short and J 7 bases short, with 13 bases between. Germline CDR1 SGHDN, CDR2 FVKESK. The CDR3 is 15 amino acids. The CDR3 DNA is TGTGCCAGCAGCCAAGATTGGCCGGGGTTGAATGAGCAGTTCTTC. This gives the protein CASSQDWPGLNEQFF.

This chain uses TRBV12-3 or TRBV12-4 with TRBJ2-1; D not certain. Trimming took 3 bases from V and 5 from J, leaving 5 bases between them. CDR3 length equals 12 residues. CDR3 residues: CASSFSDNEQFF. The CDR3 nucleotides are TGTGCCAGCAGTTTTTCTGACAATGAGCAGTTCTTC.

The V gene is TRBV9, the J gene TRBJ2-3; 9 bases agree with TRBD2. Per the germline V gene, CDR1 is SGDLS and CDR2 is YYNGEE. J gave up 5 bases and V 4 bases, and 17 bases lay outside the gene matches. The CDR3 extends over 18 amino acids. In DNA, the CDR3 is TGTGCCAGCAGCAGACCCCTGAAGAGCGGGGGGTTAAGAGATACGCAGTATTTT. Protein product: CASSRPLKSGGLRDTQYF.

The CDR3 DNA sequence: TGTGCCAGCTCACCCGAGGGACAGCATAATTCACCCCTCCACTTT. This translates into CASSPEGQHNSPLHF. V gene TRBV18 combines with J gene TRBJ1-6; TRBD1 aligns across 7 bases. This CDR3 comprises 15 residues. Trimming cost V 3 bases and J 5 bases; bases outside gene matches: 4. The germline V gene encodes CDR1 KGHSH and CDR2 LQKENI. Drawing the rest from reference TRBV18 and TRBJ1-6, the complete variable domain is NAGVMQNPRHLVRRRGQEARLRCSPMKGHSHVYWYRQLPEEGLKFMVYLQKENIIDESGMPKERFSAEFPKEGPSILRIQQVVRGDSAAYFCASSPEGQHNSPLHFGNGTRLTVT.

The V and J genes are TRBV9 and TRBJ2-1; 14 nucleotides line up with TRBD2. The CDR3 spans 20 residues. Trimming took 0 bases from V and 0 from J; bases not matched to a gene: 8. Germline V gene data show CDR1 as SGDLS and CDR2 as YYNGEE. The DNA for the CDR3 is TGTGCCAGCAGCGTAGGGGTCGGGACTAGCGGGGGCCACTCCTACAATGAGCAGTTCTTC. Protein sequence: CASSVGVGTSGGHSYNEQFF. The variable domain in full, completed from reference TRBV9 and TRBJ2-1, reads DSGVTQTPKHLITATGQRVTLRCSPRSGDLSVYWYQQSLDQGLQFLIQYYNGEERAKGNILERFSAQQFPDLHSELNLSSLELGDSALYFCASSVGVGTSGGHSYNEQFFGPGTRLTVL.

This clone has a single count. This CDR3 reads CASSQVGLSGNTIYF. DNA of the CDR3: TGCGCCAGCAGCCAAGTGGGGCTCTCTGGAAACACCATATATTTT. The chain employs TRBV4-3 and TRBJ1-3; D might be TRBD1 (5 bases). CDR3 size: 15 residues. Deletions cut 1 base from V and 0 bases from J, with 7 bases between. The germline V gene encodes CDR1 LGHNA and CDR2 YSLEER.

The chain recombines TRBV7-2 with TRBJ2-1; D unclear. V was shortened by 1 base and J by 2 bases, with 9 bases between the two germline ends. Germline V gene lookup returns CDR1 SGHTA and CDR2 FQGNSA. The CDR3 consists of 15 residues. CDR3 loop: CASSLVGETYNEQFF. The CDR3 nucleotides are TGTGCCAGCAGCTTAGTCGGAGAGACCTACAATGAGCAGTTCTTC. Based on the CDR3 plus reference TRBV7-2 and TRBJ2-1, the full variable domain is GAGVSQSPSNKVTEKGKDVELRCDPISGHTALYWYRQSLGQGLEFLIYFQGNSAPDKSGLPSDRFSAERTGGSVSTLTIQRTQQEDSAVYLCASSLVGETYNEQFFGPGTRLTVL.

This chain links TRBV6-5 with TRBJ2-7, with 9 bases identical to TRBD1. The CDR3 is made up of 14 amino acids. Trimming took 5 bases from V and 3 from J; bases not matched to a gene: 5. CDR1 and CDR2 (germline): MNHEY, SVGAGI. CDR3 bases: TGTGCCAGCAGTCGACAGGGGGTAGGCTACGAGCAGTACTTC. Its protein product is CASSRQGVGYEQYF.

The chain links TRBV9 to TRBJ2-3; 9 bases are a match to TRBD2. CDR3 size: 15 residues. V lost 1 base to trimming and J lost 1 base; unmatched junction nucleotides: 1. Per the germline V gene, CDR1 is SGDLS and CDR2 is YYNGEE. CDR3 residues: CASSVRGGGTDTQYF. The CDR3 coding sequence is TGTGCCAGCAGCGTACGCGGGGGGGGCACAGATACGCAGTATTTT.

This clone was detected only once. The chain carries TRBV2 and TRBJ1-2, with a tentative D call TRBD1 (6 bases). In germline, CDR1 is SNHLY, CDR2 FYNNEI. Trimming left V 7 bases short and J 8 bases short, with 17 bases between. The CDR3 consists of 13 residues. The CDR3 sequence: CASILGTGRGYTF. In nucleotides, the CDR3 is TGTGCCAGCATCCTAGGAACAGGGCGAGGCTACACCTTC.

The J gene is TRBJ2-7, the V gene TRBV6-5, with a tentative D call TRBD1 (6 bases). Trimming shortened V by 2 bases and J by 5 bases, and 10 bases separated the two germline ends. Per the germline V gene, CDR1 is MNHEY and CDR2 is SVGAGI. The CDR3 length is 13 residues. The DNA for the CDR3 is TGTGCCAGCAGTTACCCCCCAGGGGACGAGCAGTACTTC. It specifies CASSYPPGDEQYF.

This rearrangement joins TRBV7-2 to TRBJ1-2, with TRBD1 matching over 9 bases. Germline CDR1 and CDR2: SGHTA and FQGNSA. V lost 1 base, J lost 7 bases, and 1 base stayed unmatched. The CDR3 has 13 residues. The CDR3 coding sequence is TGTGCCAGCAGCTTAGAGACAGGGGGTGGCTACACCTTC. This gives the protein CASSLETGGGYTF.